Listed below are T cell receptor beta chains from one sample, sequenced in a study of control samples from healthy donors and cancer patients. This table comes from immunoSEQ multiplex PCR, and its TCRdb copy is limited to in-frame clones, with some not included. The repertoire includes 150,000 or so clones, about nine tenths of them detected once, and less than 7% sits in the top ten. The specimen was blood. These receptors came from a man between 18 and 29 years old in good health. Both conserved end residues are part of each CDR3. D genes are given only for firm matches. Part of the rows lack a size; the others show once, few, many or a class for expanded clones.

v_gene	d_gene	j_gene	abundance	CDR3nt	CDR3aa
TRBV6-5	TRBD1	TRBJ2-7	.	TGTGCCAGCAGTCTCGGACAGGGGGCCTACGAGCAGTACTTC	CASSLGQGAYEQYF
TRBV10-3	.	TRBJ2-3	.	TGTGCCATCAGTGGGAGGGTACCAGATACGCAGTATTTT	CAISGRVPDTQYF
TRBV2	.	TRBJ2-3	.	TGTGCCAGCAGTGACTGGACTAAGCAAGACTCTAGCACAGATACGCAGTATTTT	CASSDWTKQDSSTDTQYF
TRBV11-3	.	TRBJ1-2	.	TGTGCCAGCAGCTTCACGAGTGGGGGCGCGGATGGCTACACCTTC	CASSFTSGGADGYTF
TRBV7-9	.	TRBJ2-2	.	TGTGCCAGCAGCTATGGATGGGGGGCCGGGGAGCTGTTTTTT	CASSYGWGAGELFF
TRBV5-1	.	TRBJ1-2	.	TGCGCCAGCAGCTTGGGAGTTGGCGGAGCTAACTATGGCTACACCTTC	CASSLGVGGANYGYTF
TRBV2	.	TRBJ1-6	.	TGTGCCAGCAGAAATTCGGGTGGTGTCCACTTT	CASRNSGGVHF
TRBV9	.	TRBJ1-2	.	TGTGCCAGCAGGGGATCAGCGGAAGGGTTCGTTTATGGCTACACCTTC	CASRGSAEGFVYGYTF
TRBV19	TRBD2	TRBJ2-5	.	TGTGCCAGTAGTACCCTCCTAGCGGGGGAAGAGACCCAGTACTTC	CASSTLLAGEETQYF
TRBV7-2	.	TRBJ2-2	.	TGTGCCAGCAGCCCGTTTTCCCCCCCAACCGGGGAGCTGTTTTTT	CASSPFSPPTGELFF
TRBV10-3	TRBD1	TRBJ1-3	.	TGTGCCATCAGTAAGACAGGGCCCAACACCATATATTTT	CAISKTGPNTIYF
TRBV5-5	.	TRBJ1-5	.	TGTGCCAGCAGCCCCAACCCACACGGGAGCAATCAGCCCCAGCATTTT	CASSPNPHGSNQPQHF
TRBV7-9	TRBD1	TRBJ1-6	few	TGTGCCAGCAGCTCGGGACAGGGGGCTTATTCACCCCTCCACTTT	CASSSGQGAYSPLHF
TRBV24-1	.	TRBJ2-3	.	TGTGCCACCAGTGATCCGATAGGGGATACGCAGTATTTT	CATSDPIGDTQYF
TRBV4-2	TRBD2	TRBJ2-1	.	TGTGCCAGCAGCCCCCTATTTAACCCGGGACTAGGTCTCAATGAGCAGTTCTTC	CASSPLFNPGLGLNEQFF
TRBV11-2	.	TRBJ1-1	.	TGTGCCAGCAGCTCACAGGGCCTCGGGACTGAAGCTTTCTTT	CASSSQGLGTEAFF
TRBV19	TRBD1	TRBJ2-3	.	TGTGCCAGTAGTATAGGACAGGGGCCCGAAGTGGATACGCAGTATTTT	CASSIGQGPEVDTQYF
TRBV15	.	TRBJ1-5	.	TGTGCCACCAGCAGGCAGAGAGACAATCAGCCCCAGCATTTT	CATSRQRDNQPQHF
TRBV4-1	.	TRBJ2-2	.	TGCGCCAGCAGCCAAGAAGGCCTGGCCGGGGAGCTGTTTTTT	CASSQEGLAGELFF
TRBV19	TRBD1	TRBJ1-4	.	TGTGCCAGTAGCCGAGGACAGGTACTGGAAAAACTGTTTTTT	CASSRGQVLEKLFF
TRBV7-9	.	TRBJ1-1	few	TGTGCCAGCAGCTTACCCCCTCGGGGGAGGAACACTGAAGCTTTCTTT	CASSLPPRGRNTEAFF
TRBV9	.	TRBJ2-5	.	TGTGCCAGCAGCACCGGCTGGCAAGAGACCCAGTACTTC	CASSTGWQETQYF
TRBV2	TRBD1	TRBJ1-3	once	TGTGCCAGCAGTGATATTTCCGGGACAGGGGGAAACACCATATATTTT	CASSDISGTGGNTIYF
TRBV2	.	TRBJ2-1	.	TGTGCCAGCCGGAGGTCCTACAATGAGCAGTTCTTC	CASRRSYNEQFF
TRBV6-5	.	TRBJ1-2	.	TGTGCCAGCAGTTACTCCGGAATCAATAGTCATGGCTACACCTTC	CASSYSGINSHGYTF
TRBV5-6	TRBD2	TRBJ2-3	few	TGTGCCAGCAGCTTGGTAGGGAGGGGATACCCAGATACGCAGTATTTT	CASSLVGRGYPDTQYF
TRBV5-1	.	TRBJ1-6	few	TGCGCCAGCAGCTTGGCCTTCGGTAATGATTCACCCCTCCACTTT	CASSLAFGNDSPLHF
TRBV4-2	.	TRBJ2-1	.	TGTGCCAGCAGCCAAGGCTCTAGATATGAGCAGTTCTTC	CASSQGSRYEQFF
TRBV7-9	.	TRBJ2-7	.	TGTGCCTTAACCGGGACAACCTCCTACGAGCAGTACTTC	CALTGTTSYEQYF
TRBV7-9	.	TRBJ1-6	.	TGTGCCAGCAGCTACGGTGCCGGCGACCTTAATTCACCCCTCCACTTT	CASSYGAGDLNSPLHF
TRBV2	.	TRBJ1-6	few	TGTGCCAGCAAGAGCTCCTATAATTCACCCCTCCACTTT	CASKSSYNSPLHF
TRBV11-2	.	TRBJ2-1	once	TGTGCCAGCAGCCCCCTTGGGGGGGCGAGCTCCTACAATGAGCAGTTCTTC	CASSPLGGASSYNEQFF
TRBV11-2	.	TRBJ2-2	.	TGTGCCAGCCCACCCCCGCAGGGAATGGCCGGGGAGCTGTTTTTT	CASPPPQGMAGELFF
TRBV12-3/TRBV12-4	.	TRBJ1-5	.	TGTGCCAGCAGTTTCCCACCCAATCAGCCCCAGCATTTT	CASSFPPNQPQHF
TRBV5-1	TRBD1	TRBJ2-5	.	TGCGCCAGCATCCCGGGACAGGGGAATCAAGAGACCCAGTACTTC	CASIPGQGNQETQYF
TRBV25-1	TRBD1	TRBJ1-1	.	TGTGCCAGCAGTGAGAAGGACAGGTTCAACACTGAAGCTTTCTTT	CASSEKDRFNTEAFF
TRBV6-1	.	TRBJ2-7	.	TGTGCCAGCAGTGAAGGGGAGAGCTCCTACGAGCAGTACTTC	CASSEGESSYEQYF
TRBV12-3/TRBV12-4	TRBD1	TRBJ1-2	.	TGTGCCAGCAGGAGACAGGGGGCATATGGCTACACCTTC	CASRRQGAYGYTF
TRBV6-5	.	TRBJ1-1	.	TGTGCCAGCAGTAGGGGAACAGGAAACACTGAAGCTTTCTTT	CASSRGTGNTEAFF
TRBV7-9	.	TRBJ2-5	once	TGTGCCAGCAGTTTTCCACCCGGTGAGACCCAGTACTTC	CASSFPPGETQYF
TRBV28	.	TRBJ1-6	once	TGTGCCAGCCTGCGGGTTGTCGGGAGCGGCAGGGTTGACTATAATTCACCCCTCCACTTT	CASLRVVGSGRVDYNSPLHF
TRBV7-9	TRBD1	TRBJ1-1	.	TGTGCCAGCAGCTTAGTACAGAGAAGGGGACAGTTGAACACTGAAGCTTTCTTT	CASSLVQRRGQLNTEAFF
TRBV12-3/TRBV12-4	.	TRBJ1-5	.	TGTGCCAGCAGTTTATGGAATGAGCCCCAGCATTTT	CASSLWNEPQHF
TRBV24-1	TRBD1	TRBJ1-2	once	TGTGCCACCAGTGATTTCAGGGACAGGCGACGCTATGGCTACACCTTC	CATSDFRDRRRYGYTF
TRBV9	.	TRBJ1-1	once	TGTGCCAGCAGCGTAGATAGTGGGCGCGGGAACACTGAAGCTTTCTTT	CASSVDSGRGNTEAFF
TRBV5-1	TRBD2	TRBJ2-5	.	TGCGCCAGCAGCCTCCTAAGCGGGGATCAAGAGACCCAGTACTTC	CASSLLSGDQETQYF
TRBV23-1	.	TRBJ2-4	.	TGCGCCAGCAGTCAATTGCGACCCCTTCTAGCCAAAAACATTCAGTACTTC	CASSQLRPLLAKNIQYF
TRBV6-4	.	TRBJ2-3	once	TGTGCCAGCAGTCGCGGGACGGGTGACACAGATACGCAGTATTTT	CASSRGTGDTDTQYF
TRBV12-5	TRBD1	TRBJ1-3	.	TGTGCTAGTGAACCGACAGGGTTTAGTGGAAACACCATATATTTT	CASEPTGFSGNTIYF
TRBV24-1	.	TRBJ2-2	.	TGTGCCACCAGTGATGCAGGGGGGCAAGGCACCGGGGAGCTGTTTTTT	CATSDAGGQGTGELFF